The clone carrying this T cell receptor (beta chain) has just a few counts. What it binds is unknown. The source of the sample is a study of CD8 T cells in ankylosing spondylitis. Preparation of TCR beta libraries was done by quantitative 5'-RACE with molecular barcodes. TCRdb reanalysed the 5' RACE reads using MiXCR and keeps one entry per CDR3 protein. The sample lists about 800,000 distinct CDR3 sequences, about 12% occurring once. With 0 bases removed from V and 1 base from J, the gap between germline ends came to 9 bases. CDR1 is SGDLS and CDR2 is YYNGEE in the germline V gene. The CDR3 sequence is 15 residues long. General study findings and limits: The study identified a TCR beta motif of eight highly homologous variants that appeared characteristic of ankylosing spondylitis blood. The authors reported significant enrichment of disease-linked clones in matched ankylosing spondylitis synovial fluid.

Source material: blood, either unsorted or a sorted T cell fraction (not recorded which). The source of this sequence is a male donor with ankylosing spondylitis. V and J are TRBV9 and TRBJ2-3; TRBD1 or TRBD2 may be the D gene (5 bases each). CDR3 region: CASSVGGRRTDTQYF. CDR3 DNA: TGTGCCAGCAGCGTAGGGGGACGCCGCACAGATACGCAGTATTTT.